This T cell receptor (beta chain) was identified during a study of blood T cell repertoires in COVID-19. Study context: The United States, Italy and Spain were the sources of the acute and convalescent COVID-19 samples.

Germline CDR1 is LNHDA and CDR2 is SQIVND (reference sequence). V was cut by 3 bases and J by 4 bases, with 15 bases left in between. This CDR3 is built from 15 residues. Data came from immunoSEQ multiplex PCR; TCRdb stores just in-frame clones and leaves some out. The data hold 250,000 to 400,000 clones, with 88% observed a single time. This chain joins TRBV19 and TRBJ1-2, with D tentatively TRBD1 (6 bases). The source is a woman between 25 and 40 years old with COVID-19, enrolled during active disease. Sequenced input: peripheral blood. The CDR3 loop reads CASSMGLGQSYGYTF. CDR3 coding DNA: TGTGCCAGTAGTATGGGGCTAGGACAGAGCTATGGCTACACCTTC.